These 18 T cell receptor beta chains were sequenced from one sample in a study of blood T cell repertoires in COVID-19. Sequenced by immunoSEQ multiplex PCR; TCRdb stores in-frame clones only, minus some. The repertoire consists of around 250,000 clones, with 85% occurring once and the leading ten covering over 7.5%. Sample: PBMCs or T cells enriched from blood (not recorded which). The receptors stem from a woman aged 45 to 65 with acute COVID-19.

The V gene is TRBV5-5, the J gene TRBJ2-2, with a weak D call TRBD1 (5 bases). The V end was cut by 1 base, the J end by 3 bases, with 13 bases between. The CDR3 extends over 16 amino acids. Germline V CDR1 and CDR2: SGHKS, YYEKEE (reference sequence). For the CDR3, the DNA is TGTGCCAGCAGCTTGCTCTGGGGCGCCGACACCGGGGAGCTGTTTTTT. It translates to CASSLLWGADTGELFF.

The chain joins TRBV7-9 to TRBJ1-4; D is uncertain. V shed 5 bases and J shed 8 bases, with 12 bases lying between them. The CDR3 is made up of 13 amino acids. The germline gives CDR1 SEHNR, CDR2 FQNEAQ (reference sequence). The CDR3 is CASSQSGREKLFF. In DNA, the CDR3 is TGTGCCAGCAGCCAAAGCGGGCGGGAAAAACTGTTTTTT.

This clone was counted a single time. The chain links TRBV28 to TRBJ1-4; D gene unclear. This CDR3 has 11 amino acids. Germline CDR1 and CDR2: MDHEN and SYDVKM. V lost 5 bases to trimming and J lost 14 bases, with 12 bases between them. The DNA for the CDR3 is TGTGCCAGCAGTAATACCCGGCGGCTGTTTTTT. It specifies CASSNTRRLFF.

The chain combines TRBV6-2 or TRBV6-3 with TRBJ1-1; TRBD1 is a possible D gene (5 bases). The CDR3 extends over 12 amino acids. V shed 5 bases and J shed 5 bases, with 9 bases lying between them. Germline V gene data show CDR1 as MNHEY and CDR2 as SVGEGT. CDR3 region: CASSAGKTEAFF. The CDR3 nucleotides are TGTGCCAGCAGTGCAGGGAAAACTGAAGCTTTCTTT.

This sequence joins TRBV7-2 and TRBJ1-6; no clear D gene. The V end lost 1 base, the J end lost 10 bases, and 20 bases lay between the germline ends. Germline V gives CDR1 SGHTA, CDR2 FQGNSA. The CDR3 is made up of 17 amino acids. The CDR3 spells CASSLGHQVWLGSPLHF. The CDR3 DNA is TGTGCCAGCAGCTTAGGACACCAAGTTTGGCTCGGCTCACCCCTCCACTTT. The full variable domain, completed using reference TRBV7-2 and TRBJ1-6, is GAGVSQSPSNKVTEKGKDVELRCDPISGHTALYWYRQSLGQGLEFLIYFQGNSAPDKSGLPSDRFSAERTGGSVSTLTIQRTQQEDSAVYLCASSLGHQVWLGSPLHFGNGTRLTVT.

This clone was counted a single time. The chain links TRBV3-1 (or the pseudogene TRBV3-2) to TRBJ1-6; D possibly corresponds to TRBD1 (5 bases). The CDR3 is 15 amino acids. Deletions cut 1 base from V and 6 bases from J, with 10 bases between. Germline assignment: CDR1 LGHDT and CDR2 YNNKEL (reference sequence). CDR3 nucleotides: TGTGCCAGCAGCCAAGGTAAACAGGCTAATTCACCCCTCCACTTT. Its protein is CASSQGKQANSPLHF.

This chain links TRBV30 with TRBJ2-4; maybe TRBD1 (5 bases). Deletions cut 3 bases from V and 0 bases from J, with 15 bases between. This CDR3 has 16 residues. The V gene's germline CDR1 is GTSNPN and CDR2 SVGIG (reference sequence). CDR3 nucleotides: TGTGCCTGGAGAGACGACAGCGTAACAGCCAAAAACATTCAGTACTTC. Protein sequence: CAWRDDSVTAKNIQYF.

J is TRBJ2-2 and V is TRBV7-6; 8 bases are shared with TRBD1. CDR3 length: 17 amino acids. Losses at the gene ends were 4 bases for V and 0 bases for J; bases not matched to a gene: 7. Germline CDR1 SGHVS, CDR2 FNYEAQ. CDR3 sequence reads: CASSSDRGRANTGELFF. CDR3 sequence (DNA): TGTGCCAGCAGCTCCGACAGGGGCCGAGCGAACACCGGGGAGCTGTTTTTT.

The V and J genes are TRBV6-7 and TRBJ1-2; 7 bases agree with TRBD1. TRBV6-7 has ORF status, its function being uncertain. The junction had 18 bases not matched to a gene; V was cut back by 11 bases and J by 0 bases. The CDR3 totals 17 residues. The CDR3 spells CAGQRSRQGLTNYGYTF. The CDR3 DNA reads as TGTGCCGGCCAACGATCCCGACAGGGCCTAACTAACTATGGCTACACCTTC.

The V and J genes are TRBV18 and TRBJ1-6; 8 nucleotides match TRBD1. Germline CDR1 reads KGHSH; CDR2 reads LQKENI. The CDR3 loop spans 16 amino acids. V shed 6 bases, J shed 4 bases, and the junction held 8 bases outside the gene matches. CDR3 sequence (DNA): TGTGCCAGCTCTCGCGCAGGGGGCGCATATAATTCACCCCTCCACTTT. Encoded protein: CASSRAGGAYNSPLHF. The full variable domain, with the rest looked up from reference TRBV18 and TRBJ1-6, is NAGVMQNPRHLVRRRGQEARLRCSPMKGHSHVYWYRQLPEEGLKFMVYLQKENIIDESGMPKERFSAEFPKEGPSILRIQQVVRGDSAAYFCASSRAGGAYNSPLHFGNGTRLTVT.

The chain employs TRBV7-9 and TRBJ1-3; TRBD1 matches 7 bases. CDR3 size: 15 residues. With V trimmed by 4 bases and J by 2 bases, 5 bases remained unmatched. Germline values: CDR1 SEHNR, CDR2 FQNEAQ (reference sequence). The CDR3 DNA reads TGTGCCAGCAGCTCGACAGGGTCCGCTGGAAACACCATATATTTT. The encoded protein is CASSSTGSAGNTIYF.

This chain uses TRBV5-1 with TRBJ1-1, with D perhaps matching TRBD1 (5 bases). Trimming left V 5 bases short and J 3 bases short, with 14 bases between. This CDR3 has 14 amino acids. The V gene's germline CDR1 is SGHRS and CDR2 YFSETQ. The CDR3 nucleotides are TGCGCCAGCAGAGTAGGGGCCATGGACACTGAAGCTTTCTTT. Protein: CASRVGAMDTEAFF.

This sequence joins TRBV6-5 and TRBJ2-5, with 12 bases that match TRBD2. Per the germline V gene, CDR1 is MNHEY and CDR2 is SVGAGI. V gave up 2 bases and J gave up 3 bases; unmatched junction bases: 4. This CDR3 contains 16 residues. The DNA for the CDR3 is TGTGCCAGCAGTTACGCGACTAGCGGGGGAGAAGAGACCCAGTACTTC. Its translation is CASSYATSGGEETQYF.

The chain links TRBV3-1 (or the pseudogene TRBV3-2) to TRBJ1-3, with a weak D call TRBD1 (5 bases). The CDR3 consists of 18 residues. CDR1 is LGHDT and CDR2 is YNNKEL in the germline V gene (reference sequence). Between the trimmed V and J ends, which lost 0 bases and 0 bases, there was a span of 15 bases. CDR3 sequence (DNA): TGTGCCAGCAGCCAAGATCACTTGCAGGGTCGCTCTGGAAACACCATATATTTT. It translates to CASSQDHLQGRSGNTIYF.

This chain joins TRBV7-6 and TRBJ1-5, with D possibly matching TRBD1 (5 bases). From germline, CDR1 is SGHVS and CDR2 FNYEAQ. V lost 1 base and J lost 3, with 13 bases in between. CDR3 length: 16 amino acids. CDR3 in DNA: TGTGCCAGCAGCTTAGGAGGGCGGGGGTACAATCAGCCCCAGCATTTT. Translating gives CASSLGGRGYNQPQHF.

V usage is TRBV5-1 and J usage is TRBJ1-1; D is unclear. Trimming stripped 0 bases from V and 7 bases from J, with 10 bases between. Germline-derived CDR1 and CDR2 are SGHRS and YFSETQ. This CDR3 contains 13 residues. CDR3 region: CASSLGQRIEAFF. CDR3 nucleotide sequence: TGCGCCAGCAGCTTGGGACAACGGATTGAAGCTTTCTTT.

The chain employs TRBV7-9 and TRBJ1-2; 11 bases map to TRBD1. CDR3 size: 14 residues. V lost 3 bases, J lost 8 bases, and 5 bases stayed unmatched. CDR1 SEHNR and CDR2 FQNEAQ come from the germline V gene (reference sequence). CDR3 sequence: CASSLDRGHRGYTF. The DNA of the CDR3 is TGTGCCAGCAGCTTGGACAGGGGGCATCGGGGCTACACCTTC.

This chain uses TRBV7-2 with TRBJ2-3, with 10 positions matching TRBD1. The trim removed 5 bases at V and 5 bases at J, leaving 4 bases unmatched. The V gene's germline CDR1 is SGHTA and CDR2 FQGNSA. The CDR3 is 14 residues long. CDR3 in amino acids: CASSPGQGVDTQYF. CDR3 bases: TGTGCCAGCAGCCCAGGACAGGGGGTAGATACGCAGTATTTT.